The source of this T cell receptor (beta chain) is a study of T-cell reconstitution after alpha-beta-depleted transplantation in children listed by TCRdb under 2016. With regard to the full study: The study quantitatively tracked T-cell immune reconstitution after TCRalphabeta/CD19-depleted allogeneic hematopoietic cell transplantation in children using TCR repertoire profiling.

Concerning this clonotype: There is no known antigen for this receptor. Per-base qualities were not stored, and no clone one base away is much larger.

The library was built by means of PCR. Sequencing instrument: Illumina HiSeq 2500. TCR libraries were prepared with molecular barcoding, using unique molecular identifiers to normalize TCRbeta repertoire quantification. The raw public data were reprocessed by TCRdb itself: fastp quality trimming at Q25, MiXCR clonotype calling, in-frame beta chains only. Rows with one shared CDR3 protein collapse into an entry with the most common genes and DNA. This sample gives more than 550,000 distinct CDR3 sequences in total; more than 9% of them show up just once. The top ten clonotypes cover roughly 4% of the sample. The germline V and J ends show losses of 5 bases and 0 bases respectively, and no gene match explains 9 bases of the junction. As encoded in the germline V gene, CDR1 is SNHLY while CDR2 is FYNNEI. Spanning cysteine to phenylalanine, the CDR3 consists of 18 amino acids. Left in the record is the CDR3 DNA by itself, 54 bases read in frame from the first base.

Specimen: PBMCs from the stem cell graft donor, collected from the stem cell graft. This TCR was recovered from a human donor who donated a stem cell graft to a child with acute myeloid leukemia. The sequence links TRBV2 to TRBJ2-6; a stretch of 8 junction bases matches TRBD1. The DNA is TGTGCCAGCAGTAAAACAGGGGGATCTTACTCTGGGGCCAACGTCCTGACTTTC. It specifies CASSKTGGSYSGANVLTF.